The sequence of this T cell receptor (beta chain) was determined in a study of brain T cells in children with intractable seizures. General observations from the study: Viral specificity was inferred only from CDR3 similarity; HCMV serostatus was unknown.

Assay: immunoSEQ multiplex PCR; the TCRdb copy retains only in-frame clones and omits some. Among about 320,000 clones, about 93% were seen once, and the ten largest hold 5% to 7%. Sample time point: blood from clinic visit 5 months post-surgery; TSC patient then seizure free. The sequenced cases were selected for having the highest brain T cell transcript signatures. As for this clone: Its antigen is currently unknown.

The V gene's germline CDR1 is LGHDT and CDR2 YNNKEL (reference sequence). V gave up 0 bases and J gave up 8 bases, with 10 bases separating them. The CDR3 totals 13 residues. The sample consisted of peripheral blood, taken approximately 5 months after surgery. This receptor was taken from a boy younger than two with tuberous sclerosis and intractable seizures. This rearrangement joins TRBV3-1 (or the pseudogene TRBV3-2) to TRBJ2-5, with D tentatively TRBD1 (6 bases). For the CDR3, the DNA is TGTGCCAGCAGCCAAGAGGTGGGGGCCACCCAGTACTTC. It codes for CASSQEVGATQYF.